This T cell receptor (beta chain) derives from a study of blood T cell repertoires in COVID-19. Turning to the study itself: Sites across the United States, Italy and Spain contributed samples from acute and convalescent COVID-19. T cells, B-cell-depleted T cells, or PBMCs supplied cDNA or gDNA.

The CDR3 is 14 amino acids. V lost 0 bases and J lost 13; bases outside the gene matches: 9. Germline V gene sequence: CDR1 MNHEY, CDR2 SMNVEV (reference sequence). Per the study methods: Reference gene primers were amplified, and this amplification served to estimate nucleated cell counts. Assay: immunoSEQ multiplex PCR; the TCRdb copy retains only in-frame clones and omits some. The V and J calls and clone size were taken over from that table, and D and trimming were inferred from the DNA. Of 100,000 to 150,000 clones listed, 75% to 85% are singletons. What was sequenced was peripheral blood. The J gene is TRBJ2-7, the V gene TRBV27; 10 nucleotides match TRBD2. The receptor comes from a man between 40 and 49 years old with active or convalescent COVID-19. CDR3 region: CASSLSPQGLAPYF. Written as DNA, the CDR3 is TGTGCCAGCAGTTTATCGCCCCAGGGACTAGCGCCTTACTTC.